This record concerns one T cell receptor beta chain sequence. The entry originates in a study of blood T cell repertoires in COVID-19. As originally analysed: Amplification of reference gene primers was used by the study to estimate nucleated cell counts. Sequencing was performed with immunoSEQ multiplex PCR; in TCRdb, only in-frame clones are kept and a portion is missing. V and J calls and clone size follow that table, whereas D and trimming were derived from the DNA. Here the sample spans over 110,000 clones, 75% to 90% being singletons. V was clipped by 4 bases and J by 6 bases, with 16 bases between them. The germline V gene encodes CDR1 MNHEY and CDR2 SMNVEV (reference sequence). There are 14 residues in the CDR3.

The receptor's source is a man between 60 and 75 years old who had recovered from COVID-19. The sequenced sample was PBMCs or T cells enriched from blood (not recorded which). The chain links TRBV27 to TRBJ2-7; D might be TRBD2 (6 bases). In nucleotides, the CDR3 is TGTGCCAGCAGTTCCTCGACTAGAACGGCCGAGCAGTACTTC. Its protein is CASSSSTRTAEQYF.